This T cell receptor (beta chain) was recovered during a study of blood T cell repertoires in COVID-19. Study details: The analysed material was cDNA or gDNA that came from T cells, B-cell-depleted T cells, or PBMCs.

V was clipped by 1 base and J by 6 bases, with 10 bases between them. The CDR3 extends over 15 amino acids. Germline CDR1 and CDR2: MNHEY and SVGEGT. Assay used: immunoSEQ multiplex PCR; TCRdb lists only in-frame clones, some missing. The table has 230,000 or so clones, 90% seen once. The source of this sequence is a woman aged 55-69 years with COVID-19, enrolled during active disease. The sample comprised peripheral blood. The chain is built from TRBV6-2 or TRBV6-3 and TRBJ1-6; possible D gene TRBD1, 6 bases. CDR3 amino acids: CASSYYGQPNSPLHF. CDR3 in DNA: TGTGCCAGCAGTTACTACGGACAGCCTAATTCACCCCTCCACTTT.